This is a list of T cell receptor beta chains from one sample in a study of spatial heterogeneity in lung cancer. TCRdb re-derived calls from the 5' RACE reads in MiXCR, one entry per CDR3 protein. The table lists around 92,000 distinct CDR3 sequences, less than 15% of them singletons, with about 40% in the top ten. Sequenced here: PBMCs, sampled at surgery. Receptor source: a male donor with early-stage non-small cell lung cancer. The CDR3 runs from the conserved cysteine through the conserved F or W. A D gene is named only where the DNA matches it firmly. Some rows mark clone size as missing; the rest say once, few, many or name a class of expanded clone.

d_gene: .; j_gene: TRBJ2-7; abundance: few; v_gene: TRBV29-1; CDR3aa: CSVEGGGQRLNEQYF; CDR3nt: TGCAGCGTTGAAGGGGGGGGACAGAGGTTAAACGAGCAGTACTTC
d_gene: TRBD1; j_gene: TRBJ2-1; abundance: many; v_gene: TRBV7-2; CDR3aa: CASSTGGLYNEQFF; CDR3nt: TGTGCCAGCAGTACAGGGGGCCTGTACAATGAGCAGTTCTTC
d_gene: .; j_gene: TRBJ1-1; abundance: many; v_gene: TRBV7-9; CDR3aa: CASSLFTSEAEAFF; CDR3nt: TGTGCCAGCAGCTTATTTACGTCCGAAGCAGAAGCTTTCTTT
d_gene: TRBD1; j_gene: TRBJ2-1; abundance: .; v_gene: TRBV5-1; CDR3aa: CASSSTGTGKLNEQFF; CDR3nt: TGCGCCAGCAGCTCCACCGGGACAGGGAAGTTGAATGAGCAGTTCTTC
d_gene: .; j_gene: TRBJ2-3; abundance: .; v_gene: TRBV20-1; CDR3aa: CSAGREYF; CDR3nt: TGCAGTGCTGGGCGAGAGTATTTT
d_gene: .; j_gene: TRBJ2-5; abundance: many; v_gene: TRBV23-1; CDR3aa: CASSHKRGETQYF; CDR3nt: TGCGCCAGCAGTCACAAAAGGGGAGAGACCCAGTACTTC
d_gene: .; j_gene: TRBJ2-5; abundance: .; v_gene: TRBV30; CDR3aa: CAWSVPQSETQYF; CDR3nt: TGTGCCTGGAGTGTACCTCAGTCGGAGACCCAGTACTTC
d_gene: .; j_gene: TRBJ1-1; abundance: many; v_gene: TRBV30; CDR3aa: CAWRAGGMAFF; CDR3nt: TGTGCCTGGAGGGCCGGCGGTATGGCTTTCTTT
d_gene: .; j_gene: TRBJ2-3; abundance: .; v_gene: TRBV5-1; CDR3aa: CASSPGSLDTQYF; CDR3nt: TGCGCCAGCAGCCCCGGGAGCCTAGATACGCAGTATTTT
d_gene: TRBD2; j_gene: TRBJ2-3; abundance: .; v_gene: TRBV20-1; CDR3aa: CSAAIRGGADTQYF; CDR3nt: TGCAGTGCTGCGATACGGGGGGGCGCAGATACGCAGTATTTT
d_gene: .; j_gene: TRBJ2-6; abundance: .; v_gene: TRBV7-9; CDR3aa: CAGLEIPSGANVLTF; CDR3nt: TGTGCCGGCCTCGAAATACCCTCTGGGGCCAACGTCCTGACTTTC
d_gene: .; j_gene: TRBJ2-1; abundance: few; v_gene: TRBV7-9; CDR3aa: CASSSVSYNEQFF; CDR3nt: TGTGCCAGCAGCTCCGTATCCTACAATGAGCAGTTCTTC
d_gene: .; j_gene: TRBJ2-7; abundance: .; v_gene: TRBV7-2; CDR3aa: CASSEGTGPYEQYF; CDR3nt: TGTGCCAGCAGCGAGGGGACGGGGCCCTACGAGCAGTACTTC
d_gene: .; j_gene: TRBJ1-1; abundance: .; v_gene: TRBV28; CDR3aa: CASSSTRTASTEAFF; CDR3nt: TGTGCCAGCAGTTCGACAAGGACAGCGAGCACTGAAGCTTTCTTT
d_gene: .; j_gene: TRBJ1-2; abundance: .; v_gene: TRBV28; CDR3aa: CASIEGNYGYTF; CDR3nt: TGTGCCAGCATTGAGGGAAACTATGGCTACACCTTC
d_gene: .; j_gene: TRBJ1-5; abundance: .; v_gene: TRBV7-9; CDR3aa: CASSAGDFSNQPQHF; CDR3nt: TGTGCCAGCAGCGCCGGGGATTTTAGCAATCAGCCCCAGCATTTT
d_gene: .; j_gene: TRBJ1-5; abundance: .; v_gene: TRBV6-2/TRBV6-3; CDR3aa: CASSYLRGWAQPQHF; CDR3nt: TGTGCCAGCAGTTACTTACGGGGCTGGGCTCAGCCCCAGCATTTT
d_gene: .; j_gene: TRBJ2-2; abundance: few; v_gene: TRBV2; CDR3aa: CASSSTFRDTGELFF; CDR3nt: TGTGCCAGCAGTTCTACATTCAGGGACACCGGGGAGCTGTTTTTT
d_gene: .; j_gene: TRBJ2-3; abundance: .; v_gene: TRBV29-1; CDR3aa: CSVGSGTYTDTQYF; CDR3nt: TGCAGCGTAGGTTCAGGAACGTACACAGATACGCAGTATTTT
d_gene: .; j_gene: TRBJ2-6; abundance: many; v_gene: TRBV5-1; CDR3aa: CASSAGSSGANVLTF; CDR3nt: TGCGCCAGCAGCGCCGGTTCCTCTGGGGCCAACGTCCTGACTTTC
d_gene: .; j_gene: TRBJ2-7; abundance: .; v_gene: TRBV29-1; CDR3aa: CSVEWNRGGYEQYF; CDR3nt: TGCAGCGTTGAGTGGAACAGGGGAGGCTACGAGCAGTACTTC
d_gene: .; j_gene: TRBJ2-3; abundance: .; v_gene: TRBV3-1; CDR3aa: CASSPKTSTDTQYF; CDR3nt: TGTGCCAGCAGCCCAAAGACTAGCACAGATACGCAGTATTTT
d_gene: TRBD1; j_gene: TRBJ1-6; abundance: few; v_gene: TRBV20-1; CDR3aa: CSAREDRGNSPLHF; CDR3nt: TGCAGTGCTAGGGAGGACAGGGGTAATTCACCCCTCCACTTT
d_gene: .; j_gene: TRBJ1-2; abundance: .; v_gene: TRBV7-2; CDR3aa: CASSPEPSLYYGYTF; CDR3nt: TGTGCCAGCAGCCCCGAGCCCAGTCTTTACTATGGCTACACCTTC
d_gene: .; j_gene: TRBJ1-5; abundance: .; v_gene: TRBV28; CDR3aa: CASSLSGDNQPQHF; CDR3nt: TGTGCCAGCAGTTTATCAGGGGACAATCAGCCCCAGCATTTT
d_gene: .; j_gene: TRBJ2-3; abundance: once; v_gene: TRBV5-1; CDR3aa: CASSGGGIGTDTQYF; CDR3nt: TGCGCCAGCAGCGGGGGGGGCATCGGCACAGATACGCAGTATTTT
d_gene: TRBD2; j_gene: TRBJ2-1; abundance: many; v_gene: TRBV7-2; CDR3aa: CASSRVGRGYNEQFF; CDR3nt: TGTGCCAGCAGCCGCGTCGGGAGGGGATACAATGAGCAGTTCTTC
d_gene: .; j_gene: TRBJ2-7; abundance: few; v_gene: TRBV27; CDR3aa: CASSSYRDTTFYEQYF; CDR3nt: TGTGCCAGCAGCTCATACCGGGACACCACCTTCTACGAGCAGTACTTC
d_gene: .; j_gene: TRBJ2-7; abundance: many; v_gene: TRBV7-9; CDR3aa: CASSLTPGGSYEQYF; CDR3nt: TGTGCCAGCAGCTTAACCCCCGGGGGATCCTACGAGCAGTACTTC
d_gene: TRBD2; j_gene: TRBJ2-5; abundance: .; v_gene: TRBV2; CDR3aa: CASSPRTSGGETQYF; CDR3nt: TGTGCCAGCAGCCCCCGGACTAGCGGGGGAGAGACCCAGTACTTC
d_gene: .; j_gene: TRBJ1-4; abundance: many; v_gene: TRBV3-1; CDR3aa: CASSQETGVDEKLFF; CDR3nt: TGTGCCAGCAGCCAAGAAACCGGGGTGGATGAAAAACTGTTTTTT
d_gene: .; j_gene: TRBJ1-5; abundance: few; v_gene: TRBV6-6; CDR3aa: CASSYPLLAEESQPQHF; CDR3nt: TGTGCCAGCAGTTATCCCCTGCTTGCGGAGGAGAGTCAGCCCCAGCATTTT
d_gene: TRBD2; j_gene: TRBJ2-7; abundance: .; v_gene: TRBV9; CDR3aa: CASSEGLAELGYEQYF; CDR3nt: TGTGCCAGCAGCGAGGGACTAGCGGAGTTGGGGTACGAGCAGTACTTC
d_gene: .; j_gene: TRBJ2-2; abundance: .; v_gene: TRBV30; CDR3aa: CAWRVPGELFF; CDR3nt: TGTGCCTGGAGGGTGCCCGGGGAGCTGTTTTTT
d_gene: .; j_gene: TRBJ2-7; abundance: .; v_gene: TRBV11-2; CDR3aa: CASSSMSGGPEQYF; CDR3nt: TGTGCCAGCAGCTCGATGAGTGGGGGGCCCGAGCAGTACTTC
d_gene: .; j_gene: TRBJ2-3; abundance: .; v_gene: TRBV29-1; CDR3aa: CSLTGSDTQYF; CDR3nt: TGCAGTCTTACAGGGTCAGATACGCAGTATTTT
d_gene: .; j_gene: TRBJ1-1; abundance: many; v_gene: TRBV6-2/TRBV6-3; CDR3aa: CASSYRGSNTEAFF; CDR3nt: TGTGCCAGCAGTTACCGTGGGTCGAACACTGAAGCTTTCTTT
d_gene: .; j_gene: TRBJ2-1; abundance: few; v_gene: TRBV5-1; CDR3aa: CASSSTGSSYNEQFF; CDR3nt: TGCGCCAGCAGCTCTACAGGGAGCTCCTACAATGAGCAGTTCTTC
d_gene: TRBD1; j_gene: TRBJ1-1; abundance: few; v_gene: TRBV30; CDR3aa: CAWDRGRTEAFF; CDR3nt: TGTGCCTGGGACAGGGGGCGGACTGAAGCTTTCTTT
d_gene: TRBD1; j_gene: TRBJ2-2; abundance: once; v_gene: TRBV20-1; CDR3aa: CSADRGAGELFF; CDR3nt: TGCAGTGCTGACAGGGGTGCCGGGGAGCTGTTTTTT
d_gene: .; j_gene: TRBJ2-2; abundance: .; v_gene: TRBV6-2/TRBV6-3; CDR3aa: CASTDPTGELFF; CDR3nt: TGTGCCAGCACTGACCCCACCGGGGAGCTGTTTTTT
d_gene: .; j_gene: TRBJ2-1; abundance: few; v_gene: TRBV15; CDR3aa: CATSPGTVNNEQFF; CDR3nt: TGTGCCACCAGCCCCGGGACGGTCAACAATGAGCAGTTCTTC
d_gene: TRBD2; j_gene: TRBJ2-5; abundance: .; v_gene: TRBV28; CDR3aa: CASSSRTSGRGETQYF; CDR3nt: TGTGCCAGCAGTTCGCGTACTAGCGGGAGAGGGGAGACCCAGTACTTC
d_gene: .; j_gene: TRBJ2-7; abundance: many; v_gene: TRBV5-4; CDR3aa: CASSRDTGSYEQYF; CDR3nt: TGTGCCAGCAGTCGGGACACAGGTTCCTACGAGCAGTACTTC
d_gene: .; j_gene: TRBJ2-5; abundance: .; v_gene: TRBV24-1; CDR3aa: CATSESDRPGVQETQYF; CDR3nt: TGTGCCACCAGTGAGTCCGACAGGCCGGGGGTACAAGAGACCCAGTACTTC
d_gene: TRBD2; j_gene: TRBJ2-7; abundance: .; v_gene: TRBV5-4; CDR3aa: CASSEGLAGVYEQYF; CDR3nt: TGTGCCAGCAGCGAGGGACTAGCGGGGGTCTACGAGCAGTACTTC
d_gene: .; j_gene: TRBJ2-6; abundance: once; v_gene: TRBV5-1; CDR3aa: CASSLAVLSSGANVLTF; CDR3nt: TGCGCCAGCAGCTTGGCGGTCTTGTCCTCTGGGGCCAACGTCCTGACTTTC
d_gene: TRBD2; j_gene: TRBJ2-3; abundance: .; v_gene: TRBV7-9; CDR3aa: CASSPTSGGSTDTQYF; CDR3nt: TGTGCCAGCAGTCCGACTAGCGGGGGATCTACAGATACGCAGTATTTT
d_gene: .; j_gene: TRBJ2-7; abundance: .; v_gene: TRBV28; CDR3aa: CASSLWRDSYEQYF; CDR3nt: TGTGCCAGCAGTTTATGGCGGGACAGCTACGAGCAGTACTTC
d_gene: .; j_gene: TRBJ1-1; abundance: few; v_gene: TRBV28; CDR3aa: CASSLPGAETEAFF; CDR3nt: TGTGCCAGCAGCCTACCAGGGGCGGAGACTGAAGCTTTCTTT
d_gene: TRBD2; j_gene: TRBJ2-1; abundance: few; v_gene: TRBV19; CDR3aa: CASSGSAGGLMNEQFF; CDR3nt: TGTGCCAGTAGTGGATCAGCGGGAGGGCTGATGAATGAGCAGTTCTTC
d_gene: TRBD1; j_gene: TRBJ1-4; abundance: few; v_gene: TRBV12-3/TRBV12-4; CDR3aa: CASSTNRGTNEKLFF; CDR3nt: TGTGCCAGCAGTACGAACAGGGGAACTAATGAAAAACTGTTTTTT
d_gene: TRBD2; j_gene: TRBJ2-3; abundance: few; v_gene: TRBV12-3/TRBV12-4; CDR3aa: CASRATSGVDTQYF; CDR3nt: TGTGCCAGCAGGGCGACTAGCGGGGTTGATACGCAGTATTTT